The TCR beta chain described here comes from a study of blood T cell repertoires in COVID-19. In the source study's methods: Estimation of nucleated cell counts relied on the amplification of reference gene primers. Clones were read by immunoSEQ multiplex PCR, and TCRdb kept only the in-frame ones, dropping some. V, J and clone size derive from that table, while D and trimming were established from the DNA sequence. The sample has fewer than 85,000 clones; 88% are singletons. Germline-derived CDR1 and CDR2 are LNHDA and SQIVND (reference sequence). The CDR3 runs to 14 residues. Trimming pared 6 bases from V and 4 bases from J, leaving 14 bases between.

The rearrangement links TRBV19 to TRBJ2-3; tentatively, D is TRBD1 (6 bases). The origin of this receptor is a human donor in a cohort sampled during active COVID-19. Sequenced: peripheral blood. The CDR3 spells CASSQGQPADTQYF. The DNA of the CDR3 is TGTGCCAGTAGCCAAGGACAGCCGGCAGATACGCAGTATTTT.